This is a list of T cell receptor beta chains from one sample in a study of shared clonotypes between healthy human individuals. Produced via immunoSEQ multiplex PCR; TCRdb's table is partial and in-frame only. In the table there are about 690,000 clones, about 90% of which are singletons. The specimen sequenced was memory CD8+ T cells from PBMCs. The receptors were sampled from a man aged 18 to 30 in good health. Some clones in this sample may be carry-over from other donors' samples. Each CDR3 is given with its conserved first and last residue. The order of the fields is clone size, D gene, V gene, J gene, CDR3 protein, CDR3 DNA. A D gene is named only where the DNA matches it firmly. Size tells how often a clone was seen (once, few, many) or the class of an expanded clone, and some rows leave it out.

.	.	TRBV19	TRBJ1-1	CASSIRGVGAFF	TGTGCCAGTAGTATTAGAGGGGTTGGCGCTTTCTTT
.	TRBD1	TRBV4-3	TRBJ2-5	CTSSQTTGGVKTQYF	TGCACCAGCAGCCAAACGACAGGGGGGGTTAAGACCCAGTACTTC
.	.	TRBV15	TRBJ1-3	CATSRAEPPSGNTIYF	TGTGCCACCAGCAGAGCCGAGCCGCCCTCTGGAAACACCATATATTTT
.	TRBD1	TRBV6-1	TRBJ1-1	CATQAGGDTEAFF	TGTGCCACCCAGGCAGGGGGAGACACTGAAGCTTTCTTT
.	.	TRBV4-3	TRBJ2-1	CASSLVGHEQFF	TGCGCCAGCAGTCTTGTGGGGCATGAGCAGTTCTTC
.	.	TRBV19	TRBJ2-7	CASSYRDSYEQYF	TGTGCCAGTAGTTACCGGGACTCCTACGAGCAGTACTTC
.	TRBD2	TRBV7-3	TRBJ2-2	CASSFGLAGTGELFF	TGTGCCAGCAGCTTCGGACTAGCGGGCACCGGGGAGCTGTTTTTT
.	TRBD2	TRBV28	TRBJ2-7	CASSRGGGLWEQYF	TGTGCCAGCTCCCGCGGGGGGGGGCTGTGGGAGCAGTACTTC
.	.	TRBV7-9	TRBJ2-7	CASSTTPYEQYF	TGTGCCAGCAGCACAACCCCCTACGAGCAGTACTTC
.	TRBD1	TRBV5-4	TRBJ1-4	CASSLFPGQPNEKLFF	TGTGCCAGCAGCTTGTTTCCGGGACAGCCTAATGAAAAACTGTTTTTT
.	.	TRBV6-1	TRBJ1-4	CASSERRLGGELFF	TGTGCCAGCAGTGAGCGAAGACTGGGCGGTGAACTGTTTTTT
.	TRBD1	TRBV27	TRBJ2-3	CASSLGTGTFGDTQYF	TGTGCCAGCAGTTTGGGGACAGGGACATTCGGAGATACGCAGTATTTT
.	TRBD1	TRBV30	TRBJ2-4	CAWKYRDRYDIQYF	TGTGCCTGGAAGTATAGGGACAGGTACGACATTCAGTACTTC
once	.	TRBV9	TRBJ2-7	CASSVGGGLSYEQYF	TGTGCCAGCAGCGTAGGTGGGGGTCTCTCCTACGAGCAGTACTTC
.	.	TRBV6-1	TRBJ2-7	CASSASISYEQYF	TGTGCCAGCAGTGCGAGCATCTCCTACGAGCAGTACTTC
.	.	TRBV21-1	TRBJ1-5	CASSKEGVGTSNQPQHF	TGTGCCAGCAGCAAAGAAGGGGTAGGTACTAGCAATCAGCCCCAGCATTTT
.	TRBD2	TRBV6-5	TRBJ2-1	CASNGGRFNEQFF	TGTGCCAGCAACGGCGGGAGATTCAATGAGCAGTTCTTC
.	TRBD1	TRBV30	TRBJ2-5	CAWGDRRQETQYF	TGTGCCTGGGGGGACAGGCGCCAAGAGACCCAGTACTTC
.	TRBD1	TRBV7-9	TRBJ1-2	CASSLSSRGQGLGYGYTF	TGTGCCAGCAGCTTAAGCTCTAGGGGACAGGGCTTAGGATATGGCTACACCTTC
.	.	TRBV5-5	TRBJ1-1	CASSLGPGTEAFF	TGTGCCAGCAGCTTGGGACCGGGCACTGAAGCTTTCTTT
.	.	TRBV5-6	TRBJ2-2	CASSLAGTGELFF	TGTGCCAGCAGCTTGGCAGGGACCGGGGAGCTGTTTTTT
.	TRBD2	TRBV2	TRBJ2-1	CASTWTSGYNEQFF	TGTGCCAGCACATGGACTAGCGGTTACAATGAGCAGTTCTTC